This T cell receptor beta chain comes out of a study of blood T cell repertoires in COVID-19. Measured with immunoSEQ multiplex PCR; TCRdb has only the in-frame clones, and not every one. The repertoire consists of 250,000 to 350,000 clones, with roughly 86% occurring once and the leading ten covering about 1%. Germline V gives CDR1 SQVTM, CDR2 ANQGSEA. Trimming removed 6 bases from V and 4 bases from J, with 12 bases in between. The CDR3 has 12 residues. All recovered Cohort 3 donors got two negative PCRs, got clearance, or saw symptom resolution. This TCR came from a woman aged 25 to 39 who had recovered from COVID-19. The V and J genes are TRBV29-1 and TRBJ2-5; D may be TRBD2 (6 bases). The sequenced sample was PBMCs or T cells enriched from blood (not recorded which). CDR3 bases: TGCAGCGTCGTCCGGGGAGGAGAGACCCAGTACTTC. Translated, it gives CSVVRGGETQYF.